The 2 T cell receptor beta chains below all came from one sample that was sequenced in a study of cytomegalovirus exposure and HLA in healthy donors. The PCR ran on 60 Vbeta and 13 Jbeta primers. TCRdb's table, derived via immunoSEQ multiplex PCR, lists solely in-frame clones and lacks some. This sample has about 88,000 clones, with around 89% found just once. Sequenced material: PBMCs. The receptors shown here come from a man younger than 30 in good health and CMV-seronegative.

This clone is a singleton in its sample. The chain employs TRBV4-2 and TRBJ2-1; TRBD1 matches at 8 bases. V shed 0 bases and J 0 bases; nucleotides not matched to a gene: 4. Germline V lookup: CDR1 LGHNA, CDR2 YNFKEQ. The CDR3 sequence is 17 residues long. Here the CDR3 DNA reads TGTGCCAGCAGCCAAGATGGCACAGGGGGCTCCTACAATGAGCAGTTCTTC. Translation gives CASSQDGTGGSYNEQFF.

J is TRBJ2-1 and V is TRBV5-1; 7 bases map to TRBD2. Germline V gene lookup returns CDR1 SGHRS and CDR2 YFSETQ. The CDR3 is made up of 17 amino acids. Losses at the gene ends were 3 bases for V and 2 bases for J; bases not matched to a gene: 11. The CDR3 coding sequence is TGCGCCAGCAGCTCCCGCATAGGTACTAGCGCCTACAATGAGCAGTTCTTC. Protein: CASSSRIGTSAYNEQFF.